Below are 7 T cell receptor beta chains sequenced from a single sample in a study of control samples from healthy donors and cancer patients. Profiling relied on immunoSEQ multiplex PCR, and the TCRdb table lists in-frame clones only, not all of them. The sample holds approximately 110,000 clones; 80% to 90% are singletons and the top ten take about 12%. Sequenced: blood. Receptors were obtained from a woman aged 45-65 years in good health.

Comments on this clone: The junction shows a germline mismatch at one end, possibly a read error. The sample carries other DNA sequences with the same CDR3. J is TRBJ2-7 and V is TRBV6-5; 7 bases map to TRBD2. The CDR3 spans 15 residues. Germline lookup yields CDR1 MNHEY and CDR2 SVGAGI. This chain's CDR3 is CASSYSGGGSYEQYF. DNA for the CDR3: TGTGCCAGTAGTTACTCGGGGGGAGGGTCCTACGAGCAGTACTTC.

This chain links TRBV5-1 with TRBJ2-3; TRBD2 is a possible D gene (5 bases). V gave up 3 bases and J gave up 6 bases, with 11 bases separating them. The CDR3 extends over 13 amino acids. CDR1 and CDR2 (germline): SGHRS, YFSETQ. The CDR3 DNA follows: TGCGCCAGCAGCTCTGGCAGGACTGATACGCAGTATTTT. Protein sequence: CASSSGRTDTQYF.

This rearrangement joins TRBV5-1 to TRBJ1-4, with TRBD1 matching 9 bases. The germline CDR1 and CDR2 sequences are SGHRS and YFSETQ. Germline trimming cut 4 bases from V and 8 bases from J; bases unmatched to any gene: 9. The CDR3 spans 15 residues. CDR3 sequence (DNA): TGCGCCAGCAGCGTTGACGGGACAGGGAGCGAAAAACTGTTTTTT. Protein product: CASSVDGTGSEKLFF.

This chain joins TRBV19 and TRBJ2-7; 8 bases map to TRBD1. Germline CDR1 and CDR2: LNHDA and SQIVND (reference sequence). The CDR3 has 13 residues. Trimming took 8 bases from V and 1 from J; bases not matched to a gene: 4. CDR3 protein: CASSGGASYEQYF. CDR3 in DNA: TGTGCCAGTTCAGGGGGCGCTTCCTACGAGCAGTACTTC.

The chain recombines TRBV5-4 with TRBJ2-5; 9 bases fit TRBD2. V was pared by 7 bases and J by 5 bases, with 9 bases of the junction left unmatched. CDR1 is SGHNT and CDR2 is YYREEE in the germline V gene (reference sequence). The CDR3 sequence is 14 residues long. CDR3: CASQRASGVETQYF. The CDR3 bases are TGTGCCAGCCAAAGGGCTAGCGGGGTGGAGACCCAGTACTTC. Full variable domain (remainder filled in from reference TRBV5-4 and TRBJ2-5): ETGVTQSPTHLIKTRGQQVTLRCSSQSGHNTVSWYQQALGQGPQFIFQYYREEENGRGNFPPRFSGLQFPNYSSELNVNALELDDSALYLCASQRASGVETQYFGPGTRLLVL.

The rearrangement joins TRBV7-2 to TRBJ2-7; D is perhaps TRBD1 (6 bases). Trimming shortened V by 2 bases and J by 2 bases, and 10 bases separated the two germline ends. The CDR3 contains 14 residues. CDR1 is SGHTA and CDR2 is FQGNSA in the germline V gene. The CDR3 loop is CASSLTPGAYEQYF. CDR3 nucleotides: TGTGCCAGCAGCTTAACCCCAGGGGCCTACGAGCAGTACTTC.

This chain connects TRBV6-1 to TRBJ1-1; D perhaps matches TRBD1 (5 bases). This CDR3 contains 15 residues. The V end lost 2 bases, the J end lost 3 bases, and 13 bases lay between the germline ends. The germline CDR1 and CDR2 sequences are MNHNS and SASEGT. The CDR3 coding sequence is TGTGCCAGCAGTGAACGGGAGGGGAGTCACACTGAAGCTTTCTTT. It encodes CASSEREGSHTEAFF.